A selection of T cell receptor beta chains follows, all from one sample in a study of control samples from healthy donors and cancer patients. Method: immunoSEQ multiplex PCR; TCRdb's copy keeps in-frame clones and lacks some. The table includes 80,000 to 100,000 clones, roughly 92% detected once. Sequenced sample: blood. These receptors came from a human donor in good health. The donor label of this sample is uncertain. Both conserved end residues are part of each CDR3. D genes are given only for firm matches. Not all rows give a size; the values are once, few, many and, for expanded clones, a class.

v_call	d_call	j_call	clone_size	cdr3_nt	cdr3_aa
TRBV5-1	NA	TRBJ2-1	NA	TGCGCCAGCAGCACAAATTCGGAGTACAATGAGCAGTTCTTC	CASSTNSEYNEQFF
TRBV9	TRBD1	TRBJ1-1	NA	TGTGCCAGCAGCGTTTCCCGGGACAGGGCGTTTTTTACTGAAGCTTTCTTT	CASSVSRDRAFFTEAFF
TRBV5-1	TRBD1	TRBJ1-1	once	TGCGCCAGCAGCTTGTTCGGGACAGGGGGCACTGAAGCTTTCTTT	CASSLFGTGGTEAFF
TRBV24-1	TRBD1	TRBJ2-1	NA	TGTGCCACCAGTGATCCGAGGACAGGGGATGGCGAGCAGTTCTTC	CATSDPRTGDGEQFF
TRBV10-2	NA	TRBJ2-7	NA	TGCGCCAGCAGTATCGGGGAATACTCCTACGAGCAGTACTTC	CASSIGEYSYEQYF
TRBV19	NA	TRBJ1-1	NA	TGTGCCAGTAGTCTCAGGCCCTCAGGGGACACTGAAGCTTTCTTT	CASSLRPSGDTEAFF
TRBV24-1	TRBD1	TRBJ2-1	NA	TGTGCCACCAGTGATTCGGACAGGGGCTTTGACGGAGAGCAGTTCTTC	CATSDSDRGFDGEQFF
TRBV6-1	NA	TRBJ2-1	NA	TGTGCCAGCAGTGAAAGGGGTGGGGTAGTGCTCTTC	CASSERGGVVLF
TRBV9	NA	TRBJ1-4	NA	TGTGCCAGCAGCGTAGCCGGGGCTTCTAATGAAAAACTGTTTTTT	CASSVAGASNEKLFF
TRBV12-3/TRBV12-4	NA	TRBJ1-6	once	TGTGCCAGCAGTTTAACGTTTAGGGATCTCCACTTT	CASSLTFRDLHF
TRBV9	NA	TRBJ2-1	NA	TGTGCCAGCAGTCTCCGGGACCACTACAATGAGCAGTTCTTC	CASSLRDHYNEQFF
TRBV12-3/TRBV12-4	NA	TRBJ1-5	NA	TGTGCCAGCACCTCGGGGGGACATCAGCCCCAGCATTTT	CASTSGGHQPQHF
TRBV6-1	NA	TRBJ1-2	NA	TGTGCCAGCAGTGACGTGGGCAGGGAGCGATACACCTTC	CASSDVGRERYTF
TRBV2	NA	TRBJ1-2	NA	TGTGCCAGCAGTGCCTACCGGCAGGGTAAAGGCTACACCTTC	CASSAYRQGKGYTF
TRBV19	TRBD1	TRBJ1-4	few	TGTGCCAGTAGTACAAGACAGGGGCGAGAAAAACTGTTTTTT	CASSTRQGREKLFF
TRBV6-5	NA	TRBJ1-3	NA	TGTGCCAGCAGTCCACAGGGAACGGCAGGAAACACCATATATTTT	CASSPQGTAGNTIYF
TRBV13	TRBD2	TRBJ2-1	NA	TGTGCCAGCAGCTTAGACACGGGGGGAAAGGGGAATGAGCAGTTCTTC	CASSLDTGGKGNEQFF
TRBV7-9	NA	TRBJ1-6	NA	TGTGCCAGCAGCTTAGCGGTTGGGGGCTCCTATAATTCACCCCTCCACTTT	CASSLAVGGSYNSPLHF
TRBV4-2	TRBD2	TRBJ2-1	NA	TGTGCCAGCAGCCCGATGACGGGGGGGCCAGAAGAGCAGTTCTTC	CASSPMTGGPEEQFF